This T cell receptor beta chain was sequenced in a study of cytomegalovirus exposure and HLA in healthy donors. The CDR3 has 16 residues. Germline CDR1 is SGDLS and CDR2 is YYNGEE. V lost 1 base and J lost 8; bases outside the gene matches: 9. General study findings and limits: Across donors, most TCRs were seen rarely, yet some public ones were widespread.

Note on this clone: Its specificity is not known.

Some clones are missing from TCRdb's copy, which holds only in-frame ones; the method was immunoSEQ multiplex PCR. This table has 110,000 or so clones, 85% to 90% appearing once. From the roughly 120-subject validation cohort, which was separate from the roughly 690-subject first cohort, the donors were drawn. The sequence came from a woman aged 18-29 years in good health and CMV-seronegative. The rearrangement links TRBV9 to TRBJ2-1; 10 bases match TRBD2. Material: PBMCs. This CDR3 reads CASSVNPSGRVDEQFF. CDR3 nucleotides: TGTGCCAGCAGCGTAAACCCCAGCGGGAGGGTCGATGAGCAGTTCTTC. The whole variable domain, filled in from reference TRBV9 and TRBJ2-1, reads DSGVTQTPKHLITATGQRVTLRCSPRSGDLSVYWYQQSLDQGLQFLIQYYNGEERAKGNILERFSAQQFPDLHSELNLSSLELGDSALYFCASSVNPSGRVDEQFFGPGTRLTVL.